This entry concerns a single T cell receptor beta chain. The source of the sample is a study of blood T cell repertoires in COVID-19. Trimming removed 5 bases from V and 2 bases from J, with 17 bases in between. Germline V CDR1 and CDR2: LGHNT, FRNRAP. The CDR3 length is 16 residues. The table came from immunoSEQ multiplex PCR; TCRdb's copy has only in-frame clones and leaves some out. The table lists more than 95,000 clones, 85% of them singletons. The receptor was isolated from a woman of 80 years or more with acute or convalescent COVID-19. Sequencing was done on a sample of peripheral blood. The rearrangement joins TRBV12-5 to TRBJ2-3; maybe TRBD2 (6 bases). The DNA of the CDR3 is TGTGCTAGTGGTGATGTTGTGCGGGAACCCACAGATACGCAGTATTTT. It is translated as CASGDVVREPTDTQYF.